A selection of T cell receptor beta chains follows, all from one sample in a study of T cells in Graves' hyperthyroidism and ophthalmopathy. MiXCR, run by TCRdb on the multiplex PCR reads, gives a single entry per CDR3 protein. This table holds a few hundred thousand distinct CDR3 sequences, approximately 16% found once. What was sequenced was blood. Receptors were obtained from a middle-aged woman with Graves' ophthalmopathy. Both conserved end residues are part of each CDR3. D genes are given only for firm matches. Part of the rows lack a size; the others show once, few, many or a class for expanded clones.

D gene	V gene	clone size	CDR3 length	J gene	CDR3 protein	CDR3 DNA
TRBD1	TRBV5-1	.	16	TRBJ2-4	CASSLDGDDRVGIQYF	TGCGCCAGCAGCTTGGATGGGGACGACAGGGTAGGCATTCAGTACTTC
.	TRBV12-3/TRBV12-4	many	16	TRBJ1-3	CASSLPGRDPGNTIYF	TGTGCCAGCAGTTTGCCCGGGAGGGACCCTGGAAACACCATATATTTT
TRBD1	TRBV18	many	15	TRBJ1-4	CASSDYRGSNEKLFF	TGTGCCAGCTCAGACTACAGGGGGTCTAATGAAAAACTGTTTTTT
.	TRBV28	.	16	TRBJ2-1	CASSFLDSSYGDEQFF	TGTGCCAGCAGCTTCCTGGACAGTTCATACGGGGATGAGCAGTTCTTC
.	TRBV12-3/TRBV12-4	.	15	TRBJ2-1	CASSFGGEYSNEQFF	TGTGCCAGCAGTTTTGGCGGGGAGTATTCCAATGAGCAGTTCTTC
.	TRBV2	many	15	TRBJ2-3	CASKSSRGGTDTQYF	TGTGCCAGCAAGTCTTCGAGGGGGGGCACAGATACGCAGTATTTT
.	TRBV7-2	many	13	TRBJ1-5	CASSSHDGQPQHF	TGTGCCAGCAGCTCGCACGACGGTCAGCCCCAGCATTTT
.	TRBV2	few	14	TRBJ2-7	CASKAGSSSYEQYF	TGTGCCAGCAAGGCGGGTTCTAGCTCCTACGAGCAGTACTTC
TRBD2	TRBV12-3/TRBV12-4	.	15	TRBJ2-1	CASSPRLAGEAEQFF	TGTGCCAGCAGCCCTAGACTAGCGGGAGAGGCTGAGCAGTTCTTC
TRBD1	TRBV28	many	14	TRBJ1-2	CASSWDRGNYGYTF	TGTGCCAGCAGTTGGGACAGAGGAAACTATGGCTACACCTTC
.	TRBV28	many	14	TRBJ2-3	CASSLGVITDTQYF	TGTGCCAGCAGTCTAGGGGTCATCACAGATACGCAGTATTTT
.	TRBV9	.	15	TRBJ2-3	CASSVFAGLGNMQYF	TGTGCCAGCAGCGTTTTTGCGGGGCTCGGAAATATGCAGTATTTT
TRBD1	TRBV3-1	many	15	TRBJ1-6	CASSGTGGSSSPLHF	TGTGCCAGCAGCGGGACAGGGGGCAGTAGTTCACCCCTCCACTTT
.	TRBV12-3/TRBV12-4	many	14	TRBJ1-1	CASREGPPNTEAFF	TGTGCCAGCAGGGAGGGACCTCCGAACACTGAAGCTTTCTTT
TRBD2	TRBV2	many	18	TRBJ2-3	CASSVRSSGGAGTDTQYF	TGTGCCAGCAGTGTAAGGTCTAGCGGGGGGGCCGGAACAGATACGCAGTATTTT
TRBD2	TRBV5-1	.	14	TRBJ2-1	CASSLATSGTEQFF	TGCGCCAGCAGCTTGGCAACTAGCGGGACCGAGCAGTTCTTC
.	TRBV15	.	12	TRBJ2-5	CATSREVETQYF	TGTGCCACCAGCAGAGAGGTGGAGACCCAGTACTTC
.	TRBV6-1	.	15	TRBJ1-4	CASSYNREIGEKLFF	TGTGCCAGCAGTTATAATAGGGAGATTGGTGAAAAACTGTTTTTT
.	TRBV6-1	.	13	TRBJ1-1	CTSSEAENTEAFF	TGTACCAGCAGTGAAGCAGAGAACACTGAAGCTTTCTTT
.	TRBV3-1	many	15	TRBJ1-1	CASTHDYTQNTEAFF	TGTGCCAGCACCCACGACTACACACAAAACACTGAAGCTTTCTTT
TRBD1	TRBV7-9	.	12	TRBJ1-1	CASSYGQVEAFF	TGTGCCAGCAGTTACGGACAGGTTGAAGCTTTCTTT
.	TRBV2	.	13	TRBJ2-7	CASSKRLTYEQYF	TGTGCCAGCAGCAAGCGGCTTACCTACGAGCAGTACTTC
.	TRBV28	.	13	TRBJ2-7	CATLDRNLYEQYF	TGTGCCACCCTTGACAGGAACCTTTACGAGCAGTACTTC
.	TRBV3-1	.	17	TRBJ2-3	CASSQDKSSDSTDTQYF	TGTGCCAGCAGCCAAGATAAAAGCTCAGATAGCACAGATACGCAGTATTTT
.	TRBV18	many	12	TRBJ2-5	CASSRTGETQYF	TGTGCCAGCTCACGGACGGGGGAGACCCAGTACTTC
TRBD1	TRBV11-2	many	15	TRBJ2-2	CASSFLTGGGGELFF	TGTGCCAGCAGCTTTCTTACAGGGGGCGGCGGGGAGCTGTTTTTT
.	TRBV6-1	many	14	TRBJ1-2	CASSYARDNYGYTF	TGTGCCAGCAGTTACGCCAGAGATAACTATGGCTACACCTTC
.	TRBV5-1	many	13	TRBJ1-1	CASSRTSNTEAFF	TGCGCCAGCAGCCGGACATCGAACACTGAAGCTTTCTTT
TRBD1	TRBV13	few	14	TRBJ2-4	CASSHPGQGNIQYF	TGTGCCAGCAGCCACCCGGGACAGGGAAACATTCAGTACTTC
TRBD1	TRBV7-9	.	16	TRBJ2-7	CASIPSGTGGNYEQYF	TGTGCCAGCATCCCCTCGGGGACAGGGGGGAACTACGAGCAGTACTTC
TRBD2	TRBV20-1	many	16	TRBJ2-1	CSARSQTSGRGNEQFF	TGCAGTGCTAGATCCCAGACTAGCGGGAGAGGGAATGAGCAGTTCTTC
TRBD2	TRBV3-1	many	18	TRBJ2-1	CASSLRTSGRISYNEQFF	TGTGCCAGCAGCCTGAGGACTAGCGGGAGAATCTCCTACAATGAGCAGTTCTTC
TRBD2	TRBV18	few	14	TRBJ2-7	CASSPRGGRDEQYF	TGTGCCAGCTCACCCCGGGGGGGTAGGGACGAGCAGTACTTC
TRBD2	TRBV5-1	.	18	TRBJ2-3	CASSQGLAGGPWGNTQYF	TGTGCCAGCAGCCAAGGACTAGCGGGAGGGCCCTGGGGTAATACGCAGTATTTT
TRBD1	TRBV5-1	many	16	TRBJ1-3	CASSSVQGAPGNTIYF	TGCGCCAGCAGCTCTGTACAGGGGGCGCCTGGAAACACCATATATTTT
TRBD2	TRBV29-1	.	14	TRBJ2-3	CSVVGLAGSDTQYF	TGCAGCGTTGTGGGACTAGCGGGGTCAGATACGCAGTATTTT
.	TRBV6-1	.	15	TRBJ2-1	CASSAWGVGPKWQFF	TGTGCCAGCAGTGCGTGGGGGGTGGGACCTAAATGGCAGTTCTTC
TRBD1	TRBV7-9	.	16	TRBJ1-1	CASSSGKQGNSAEAFF	TGTGCCAGCAGCTCTGGCAAACAGGGGAACTCTGCTGAAGCTTTCTTT
TRBD1	TRBV28	many	18	TRBJ1-5	CASSFYPSTGRSNQPQHF	TGTGCCAGCAGTTTTTACCCCTCGACAGGGAGGAGCAATCAGCCCCAGCATTTT
.	TRBV20-1	.	13	TRBJ1-2	CSARDPGAYGYTF	TGCAGTGCTAGAGATCCCGGGGCCTATGGCTACACCTTC
.	TRBV18	.	13	TRBJ2-7	CASSPGRVGEQYF	TGTGCCAGCTCACCGGGAAGGGTAGGCGAGCAGTACTTC
TRBD1	TRBV2	many	15	TRBJ2-2	CASSGGQGNTGELFF	TGTGCCAGCAGTGGCGGACAGGGTAACACCGGGGAGCTGTTTTTT
.	TRBV3-1	many	14	TRBJ2-7	CASSQAGPSYEQYF	TGTGCCAGCAGCCAAGCGGGCCCGTCCTACGAGCAGTACTTC
.	TRBV7-8	many	16	TRBJ2-3	CASSFNYLLGLDTQYF	TGTGCCAGCAGCTTTAATTACCTCCTAGGGCTAGATACGCAGTATTTT
.	TRBV7-3	few	13	TRBJ2-5	CASSLEVDQRQYF	TGTGCCAGCAGCTTAGAGGTCGACCAGAGACAGTACTTC
.	TRBV3-1	many	14	TRBJ1-2	CASSPSTGLYGYTF	TGTGCCAGCAGCCCCTCGACAGGCCTCTATGGCTACACCTTC
.	TRBV3-1	many	15	TRBJ1-2	CASSQVKGPNYGYTF	TGTGCCAGCAGCCAAGTCAAAGGGCCTAACTATGGCTACACCTTC
TRBD1	TRBV28	many	15	TRBJ2-3	CASTRVQGSTDTQYF	TGTGCCAGCACAAGGGTACAGGGGAGCACAGATACGCAGTATTTT
TRBD1	TRBV5-1	.	14	TRBJ1-4	CASSRTGRNEKLFF	TGCGCCAGCAGCCGGACAGGACGTAATGAAAAACTGTTTTTT
.	TRBV11-3	many	14	TRBJ1-1	CASSLDHANTEAFF	TGTGCCAGCAGCTTAGATCACGCCAACACTGAAGCTTTCTTT
.	TRBV6-1	many	13	TRBJ1-1	CASAGQIYTEAFF	TGTGCCAGCGCCGGTCAAATTTACACTGAAGCTTTCTTT
.	TRBV12-3/TRBV12-4	many	13	TRBJ1-2	CASSLSKNYGYTF	TGTGCCAGCAGTTTATCGAAAAACTATGGCTACACCTTC